Sequencing of this T cell receptor (beta chain) was carried out in a study of T cells in Graves' hyperthyroidism and ophthalmopathy. Study-level background: It was at initial diagnosis, before any treatment, that peripheral blood was collected.

Germline V gene sequence: CDR1 MGHRA, CDR2 YSYEKL. The CDR3 is 17 residues long. V lost 4 bases and J lost 0; bases outside the gene matches: 7. Regarding the study as a whole: In blood, most of the thyroid clonotypes expanded above 0.001 were also present. Using 13 V-J features, a model discriminated ophthalmopathy from stable hyperthyroidism.

This clonotype was observed a few times. Its matching antigen is unknown. Amplified TCR beta CDR3 regions came from RNA transcripts. Primed by the HTBI set, a first-round RT-PCR was run on the TCR CDR3. TCRdb reprocessed the multiplex PCR reads via MiXCR and lists one record per CDR3 protein. The sample has a few hundred thousand distinct CDR3 sequences, about 15% seen once. The source of this sequence is a woman between 25 and 40 years old with Graves' ophthalmopathy. The chain combines TRBV4-1 with TRBJ2-1; TRBD2 matches at 9 bases. Sample: blood. CDR3 sequence: CASSRDLAGSSYNEQFF. As DNA, the CDR3 is TGCGCCAGCAGCCGGGATCTAGCGGGGAGCTCCTACAATGAGCAGTTCTTC.